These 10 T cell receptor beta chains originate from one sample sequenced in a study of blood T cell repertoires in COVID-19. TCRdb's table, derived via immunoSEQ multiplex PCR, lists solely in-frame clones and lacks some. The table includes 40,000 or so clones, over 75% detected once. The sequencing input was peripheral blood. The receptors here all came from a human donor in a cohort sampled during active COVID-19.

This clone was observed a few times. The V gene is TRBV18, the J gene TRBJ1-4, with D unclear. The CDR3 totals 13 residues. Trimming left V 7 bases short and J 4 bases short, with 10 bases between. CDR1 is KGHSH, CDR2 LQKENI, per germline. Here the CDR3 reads CASCGDRNEKLFF. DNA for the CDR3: TGTGCCAGCTGCGGCGACCGTAATGAAAAACTGTTTTTT.

The chain's CDR3 is CASSPGGGTYNEQFF. CDR3 coding DNA: TGTGCCAGCAGCCCCGGGGGGGGAACCTACAATGAGCAGTTCTTC. The chain employs TRBV9 and TRBJ2-1, with 8 bases lining up with TRBD2. Germline V gives CDR1 SGDLS, CDR2 YYNGEE. J gave up 2 bases and V 4 bases, and 5 bases lay outside the gene matches. There are 15 residues in the CDR3.

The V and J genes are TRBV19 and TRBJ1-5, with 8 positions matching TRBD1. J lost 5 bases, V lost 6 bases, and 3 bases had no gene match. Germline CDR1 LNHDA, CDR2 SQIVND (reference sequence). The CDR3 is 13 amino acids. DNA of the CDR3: TGTGCCAGTAGCCTGGACAGGGATCAGCCCCAGCATTTT. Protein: CASSLDRDQPQHF.

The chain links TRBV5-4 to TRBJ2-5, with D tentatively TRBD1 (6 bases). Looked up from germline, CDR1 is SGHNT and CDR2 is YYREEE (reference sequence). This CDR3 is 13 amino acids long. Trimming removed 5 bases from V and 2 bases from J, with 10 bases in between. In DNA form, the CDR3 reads TGTGCCAGCAGGCGACAGGATCAAGAGACCCAGTACTTC. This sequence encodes CASRRQDQETQYF.

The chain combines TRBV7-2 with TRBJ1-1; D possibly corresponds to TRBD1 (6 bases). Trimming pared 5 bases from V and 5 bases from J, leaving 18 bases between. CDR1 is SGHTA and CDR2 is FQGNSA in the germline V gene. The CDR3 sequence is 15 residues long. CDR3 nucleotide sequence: TGTGCCAGCAGCCCGCTACAGGGTCTCGGGACTGAAGCTTTCTTT. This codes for CASSPLQGLGTEAFF. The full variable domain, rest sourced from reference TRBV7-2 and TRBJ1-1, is GAGVSQSPSNKVTEKGKDVELRCDPISGHTALYWYRQSLGQGLEFLIYFQGNSAPDKSGLPSDRFSAERTGGSVSTLTIQRTQQEDSAVYLCASSPLQGLGTEAFFGQGTRLTVV.

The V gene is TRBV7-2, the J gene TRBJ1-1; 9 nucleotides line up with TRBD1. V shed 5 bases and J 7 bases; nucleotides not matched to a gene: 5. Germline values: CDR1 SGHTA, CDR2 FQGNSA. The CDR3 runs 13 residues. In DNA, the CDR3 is TGTGCCAGCAGCATCACAGGGGGCCATGAAGCTTTCTTT. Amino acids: CASSITGGHEAFF.

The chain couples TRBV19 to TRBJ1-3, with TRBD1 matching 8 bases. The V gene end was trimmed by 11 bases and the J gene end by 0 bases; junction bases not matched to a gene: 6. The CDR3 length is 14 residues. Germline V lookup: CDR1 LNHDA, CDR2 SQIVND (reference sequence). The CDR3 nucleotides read TGTGCCTCGGGACAGGAGTTCTCTGGAAACACCATATATTTT. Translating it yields CASGQEFSGNTIYF.

The CDR3 is CSVEARLTGAVPYEQYF. CDR3 DNA: TGCAGCGTTGAGGCGCGTTTGACAGGGGCCGTGCCCTACGAGCAGTACTTC. The chain carries TRBV29-1 and TRBJ2-7; 8 nucleotides align to TRBD1. This CDR3 has 17 residues. Germline CDR1 is SQVTM and CDR2 is ANQGSEA. J lost 2 bases, V lost 3 bases, and 15 bases had no gene match.

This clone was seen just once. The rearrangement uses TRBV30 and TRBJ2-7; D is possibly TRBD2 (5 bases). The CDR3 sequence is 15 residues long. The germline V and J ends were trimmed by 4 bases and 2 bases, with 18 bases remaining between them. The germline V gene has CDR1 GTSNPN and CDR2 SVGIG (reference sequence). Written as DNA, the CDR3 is TGTGCCTGGATCCCGCTTGGGAGTCAGGCCTACGAGCAGTACTTC. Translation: CAWIPLGSQAYEQYF.

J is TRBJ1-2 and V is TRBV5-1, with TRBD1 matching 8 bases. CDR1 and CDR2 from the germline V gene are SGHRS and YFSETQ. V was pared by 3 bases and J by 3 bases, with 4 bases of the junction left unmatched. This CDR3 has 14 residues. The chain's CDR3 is CASSYGQGDYGYTF. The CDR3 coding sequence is TGCGCCAGCAGCTATGGACAGGGCGACTATGGCTACACCTTC. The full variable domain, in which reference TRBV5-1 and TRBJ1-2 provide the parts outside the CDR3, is KAGVTQTPRYLIKTRGQQVTLSCSPISGHRSVSWYQQTPGQGLQFLFEYFSETQRNKGNFPGRFSGRQFSNSRSEMNVSTLELGDSALYLCASSYGQGDYGYTFGSGTRLTVV.